The rows below give T cell receptor beta chains drawn from one sample of a study of T cells in Graves' hyperthyroidism and ophthalmopathy. MiXCR was run by TCRdb on the multiplex PCR reads, yielding one entry per CDR3 protein. The sample holds around 580,000 distinct CDR3 sequences, over 15% seen once. Source material: blood. Receptors were obtained from a woman aged 18-29 years with Graves' hyperthyroidism. Both conserved end residues are part of each CDR3. Each record gives: CDR3 length, D gene, V gene, CDR3 protein. D genes are given only for firm matches.

15,TRBD1,TRBV6-1,CASIGQGVMAGGYTF
17,-,TRBV24-1,CATSDVRGVGSTDTQYF
12,-,TRBV29-1,CSVRQGITEAFF
15,-,TRBV5-1,CASSLGGDFYNEQFF
15,-,TRBV6-4,CATGVYVGLNYGYTF
18,-,TRBV6-1,CASSPMQAGGDNSYEQYF
12,-,TRBV28,CASSFSGRGYTF
17,TRBD2,TRBV6-1,CASSEARRRERIDTQYF
12,-,TRBV11-3,CASSLGQEIQYF
12,-,TRBV11-2,CASSVGLAEAFF
13,-,TRBV2,CASKDPRGYGYTF
13,-,TRBV10-3,CAISGDLTYEQYF
17,TRBD2,TRBV12-3/TRBV12-4,CASSLALSGLVPYEQYF
15,TRBD1,TRBV5-1,CASSFRQGRNSPLHF
16,TRBD2,TRBV11-2,CASSLLAGFYTDTQYF
15,-,TRBV7-8,CASSLRRGPNTEAFF
13,-,TRBV12-3/TRBV12-4,CASSSQLFYEQYF
16,-,TRBV4-1,CASSQRTGRDQETQYF
13,TRBD2,TRBV18,CASSRSRGETQYF
13,-,TRBV20-1,CSAPRSTSYEQYF
14,-,TRBV11-1,CASSSTQTWSEQYF
15,-,TRBV15,CATSRVAGHATEAFF
15,TRBD1,TRBV3-1,CASRLKGALNEKLFF
13,TRBD2,TRBV12-3/TRBV12-4,CASQASGANEQFF
14,-,TRBV20-1,CSASGARAQETQYF
15,-,TRBV7-9,CASSLEGGGFGEQYF
17,TRBD2,TRBV19,CASSIGLDLYGTDTQYF
15,-,TRBV30,CAWRYRREGGNEQFF